These 27 T cell receptor beta chains were all obtained from the same sample, sequenced in a study of blood T cell repertoires in COVID-19 (dated by TCRdb to about 2020). Libraries came from the immunoSEQ multiplex PCR assay. The immuneACCESS repertoire file appears here via TCRdb, limited to in-frame rearrangements. These files lack a portion of the clones; in checked studies, under half of the deficit traces to unresolved V genes, and the cause of the others is not known. This sample comprises roughly 170,000 clones, almost 80% of them detected only once. Together, the top ten hold 17% of the sample. The specimen sequenced was PBMCs or T cells enriched from blood (not recorded which). All receptors derive from a woman aged 50 to 65 who had recovered from COVID-19.

The V call is TRBV28, the J call TRBJ1-1, with 8 bases that match TRBD1. In germline, CDR1 is MDHEN, CDR2 SYDVKM. This CDR3 has 13 amino acids. The V and J ends lost 7 bases and 7 bases, in that order; junction bases with no gene match: 8. As DNA, the CDR3 is TGTGCCAGCATCCCCGTCGGGACAGGTGAAGCTTTCTTT. Translated: CASIPVGTGEAFF.

The chain has TRBV5-8 and TRBJ2-7; the D gene is possibly TRBD1 (6 bases). Per the germline V gene, CDR1 is SGHTS and CDR2 is YDEGEE. This CDR3 has 14 amino acids. V was trimmed by 4 bases and J by 4 bases, leaving 15 bases between them. The chain's CDR3 is CASSQGGALYEQYF. The CDR3 region has the DNA TGTGCCAGCAGCCAAGGGGGAGCCTTATACGAGCAGTACTTC.

The chain links TRBV29-1 to TRBJ2-7; 11 bases are a match to TRBD2. J gave up 6 bases and V 7 bases, and 5 bases lay outside the gene matches. Germline V gene data show CDR1 as SQVTM and CDR2 as ANQGSEA. CDR3 size: 12 residues. CDR3 nucleotides: TGCAGCGCTGGGACTAGCGGTGGCGAGCAGTACTTC. Its protein product is CSAGTSGGEQYF.

This chain connects TRBV18 to TRBJ2-7; 15 bases agree with TRBD2. This CDR3 spans 16 amino acids. Germline trimming cut 3 bases from V and 3 bases from J; bases unmatched to any gene: 3. Germline CDR1 is KGHSH and CDR2 is LQKENI. CDR3 coding DNA: TGTGCCAGCTCACCGGGACTAGCGGGAGGATTCTACGAGCAGTACTTC. Amino acids: CASSPGLAGGFYEQYF.

V is TRBV7-3 and J is TRBJ1-1, with a tentative D call TRBD1 (6 bases). Germline lookup yields CDR1 SGHTA and CDR2 FQGTGA. The V end was cut by 2 bases, the J end by 1 base, with 23 bases between. The CDR3 covers 19 residues. The CDR3 reads CASSLAPPDAGTTNTEAFF. In nucleotides, the CDR3 is TGTGCCAGCAGCTTAGCCCCCCCCGATGCCGGGACAACGAACACTGAAGCTTTCTTT.

The sample holds one count of this clone. The chain employs TRBV28 and TRBJ2-7; tentatively, D is TRBD1 (6 bases). CDR1 and CDR2 (germline): MDHEN, SYDVKM. The CDR3 is 13 residues long. The V and J ends lost 6 bases and 1 base respectively, with 10 bases between them. CDR3 sequence: CASRLQGSYEQYF. The CDR3 nucleotides are TGTGCCAGCAGGCTACAGGGTTCCTACGAGCAGTACTTC.

This clone was detected a few times. This chain links TRBV28 with TRBJ1-1, with 7 bases fitting TRBD1. The ends lost 7 bases at V and 3 bases at J; junction bases unmatched: 5. Germline CDR1 MDHEN, CDR2 SYDVKM. The CDR3 spans 13 residues. As DNA, the CDR3 is TGTGCCAGCACCCGACAGGGTGACACTGAAGCTTTCTTT. This codes for CASTRQGDTEAFF.

The CDR3 region is CASSLAQVGVNTEAFF. The CDR3 DNA reads as TGTGCCAGCAGCTTAGCGCAAGTAGGGGTCAACACTGAAGCTTTCTTT. V usage is TRBV7-6 and J usage is TRBJ1-1; a weak D match, TRBD1 (5 bases). The germline CDR1 and CDR2 sequences are SGHVS and FNYEAQ. Between the trimmed V and J ends, which lost 0 bases and 2 bases, there was a span of 13 bases. The length of the CDR3 is 16 residues.

As DNA, the CDR3 is TGTGCCAGCAGTGATGGGGTACAGGGGAACGAGCAGTACTTC. Its protein product is CASSDGVQGNEQYF. The chain carries TRBV2 and TRBJ2-7, with 7 bases matching TRBD1. Germline V CDR1 and CDR2: SNHLY, FYNNEI. V trimming: 3 bases; J trimming: 5 bases; junction bases outside the gene matches: 7. The CDR3 sequence is 14 residues long. The complete variable domain, with remaining parts taken from reference TRBV2 and TRBJ2-7, reads EPEVTQTPSHQVTQMGQEVILRCVPISNHLYFYWYRQILGQKVEFLVSFYNNEISEKSEIFDDQFSVERPDGSNFTLKIRSTKLEDSAMYFCASSDGVQGNEQYFGPGTRLTVT.

The chain uses TRBV18 and TRBJ2-2, with 10 bases that match TRBD1. V gave up 5 bases and J gave up 5 bases; unmatched junction bases: 8. Germline loops: CDR1 KGHSH, CDR2 LQKENI. CDR3 length: 16 amino acids. The DNA for the CDR3 is TGTGCCAGCTCATCTTCGACAGGGGGCGCAACCGGGGAGCTGTTTTTT. This sequence encodes CASSSSTGGATGELFF. Using reference TRBV18 and TRBJ2-2 for the parts outside the CDR3, the full variable domain is NAGVMQNPRHLVRRRGQEARLRCSPMKGHSHVYWYRQLPEEGLKFMVYLQKENIIDESGMPKERFSAEFPKEGPSILRIQQVVRGDSAAYFCASSSSTGGATGELFFGEGSRLTVL.

The table lists this clone with a count of one. The chain has TRBV5-1 and TRBJ2-5; 7 bases match TRBD1. CDR1 is SGHRS, CDR2 YFSETQ, per germline. The CDR3 is made up of 14 amino acids. The trim removed 6 bases at V and 4 bases at J, leaving 9 bases unmatched. The CDR3 protein is CASTKGQPVETQYF. The CDR3 DNA sequence: TGCGCCAGCACAAAGGGACAGCCAGTAGAGACCCAGTACTTC.

The chain links TRBV4-3 to TRBJ1-1; 7 bases map to TRBD1. J gave up 11 bases and V 0 bases, and 15 bases lay outside the gene matches. CDR3 length equals 16 residues. The germline CDR1 and CDR2 sequences are LGHNA and YSLEER. CDR3 sequence: CASSQDLSARQGRAFF. The CDR3 nucleotides are TGCGCCAGCAGCCAAGATCTTTCGGCCCGACAGGGTAGGGCTTTCTTT.

The chain employs TRBV19 and TRBJ2-3; tentatively, D is TRBD2 (5 bases). Germline loops: CDR1 LNHDA, CDR2 SQIVND (reference sequence). The CDR3 contains 15 residues. Between the trimmed V and J ends, which lost 3 bases and 0 bases, there was a span of 10 bases. The CDR3 DNA reads TGTGCCAGTAGTATTCGGGGATCTAGCACAGATACGCAGTATTTT. Protein: CASSIRGSSTDTQYF.

The chain combines TRBV6-1 with TRBJ2-3, with a weak D call TRBD1 (6 bases). Trimming stripped 4 bases from V and 3 bases from J, with 17 bases between. CDR3 length equals 16 residues. The germline V gene has CDR1 MNHNS and CDR2 SASEGT. The CDR3 protein is CASSGSTGTGTDTQYF. The CDR3 DNA reads TGTGCCAGCAGTGGGTCTACAGGGACGGGGACAGATACGCAGTATTTT.

A few counts support this clone. V and J are TRBV10-2 and TRBJ2-3; TRBD1 aligns across 7 bases. Germline assignment: CDR1 WSHSY and CDR2 SAAADI. After removal of 0 bases from V and 8 bases from J, the junction contained 5 bases not matched to a gene. This CDR3 has 14 residues. CDR3 coding DNA: TGCGCCAGCAGTGAGTCCCGACAGGGCGGTACGCAGTATTTT. It translates to CASSESRQGGTQYF.

This sequence joins TRBV5-1 and TRBJ2-3; D is possibly TRBD2 (6 bases). This CDR3 has 15 residues. From germline, CDR1 is SGHRS and CDR2 YFSETQ. V lost 4 bases and J 3 bases, leaving 15 bases between the germline ends. The CDR3 region is CASSAGTVKTDTQYF. The DNA of the CDR3 is TGCGCCAGCAGCGCGGGGACGGTTAAAACAGATACGCAGTATTTT.

This clone has just one count. V usage is TRBV6-5 and J usage is TRBJ2-1; D perhaps matches TRBD2 (5 bases). The CDR3 sequence is 15 residues long. In germline, CDR1 is MNHEY, CDR2 SVGAGI. V was shortened by 6 bases and J by 4 bases, with 16 bases between the two germline ends. The CDR3 region has the DNA TGTGCCAGCAGGAACTGGAGGCCCCCTTACAATGAGCAGTTCTTC. It is translated as CASRNWRPPYNEQFF.

V gene TRBV4-3 combines with J gene TRBJ1-2, with D maybe TRBD1 (5 bases). Germline V CDR1 and CDR2: LGHNA, YSLEER. This CDR3 is 19 amino acids long. The V end lost 3 bases, the J end lost 0 bases, and 23 bases lay between the germline ends. This CDR3 is CASSQGTGHLTPTNYGYTF. The CDR3 coding sequence is TGCGCCAGCAGCCAGGGAACAGGACACCTAACTCCGACTAACTATGGCTACACCTTC.

The chain employs TRBV5-6 and TRBJ1-2; TRBD1 agrees at 8 bases. The CDR3 totals 14 residues. Germline V gene lookup returns CDR1 SGHDT and CDR2 YYEEEE. V lost 4 bases, J lost 8 bases, and 10 bases stayed unmatched. The CDR3 coding sequence is TGTGCCAGCAGCGGCCGACAGGGGTCCTGGGGCTACACCTTC. Amino acids: CASSGRQGSWGYTF. Drawing the rest from reference TRBV5-6 and TRBJ1-2, the complete variable domain is DAGVTQSPTHLIKTRGQQVTLRCSPKSGHDTVSWYQQALGQGPQFIFQYYEEEERQRGNFPDRFSGHQFPNYSSELNVNALLLGDSALYLCASSGRQGSWGYTFGSGTRLTVV.

The V call is TRBV29-1, the J call TRBJ2-7, with unresolved D. This CDR3 is built from 11 residues. CDR1 and CDR2 (germline): SQVTM, ANQGSEA. The germline V and J ends were trimmed by 4 bases and 2 bases, with 6 bases remaining between them. The CDR3 loop is CSVGGPYEQYF. The CDR3 bases are TGCAGCGTTGGCGGCCCCTACGAGCAGTACTTC.

The V and J genes are TRBV2 and TRBJ2-7, with 10 bases identical to TRBD2. Unmatched junction bases numbered 10, after V lost 10 bases and J lost 4 bases. The CDR3 extends over 14 amino acids. Germline V gene data show CDR1 as SNHLY and CDR2 as FYNNEI. The CDR3 here is CATSWTSGSYEQYF. The DNA for the CDR3 is TGTGCCACCTCCTGGACTAGCGGAAGTTACGAGCAGTACTTC. The variable domain in full, with the rest retrieved from reference TRBV2 and TRBJ2-7, is EPEVTQTPSHQVTQMGQEVILRCVPISNHLYFYWYRQILGQKVEFLVSFYNNEISEKSEIFDDQFSVERPDGSNFTLKIRSTKLEDSAMYFCATSWTSGSYEQYFGPGTRLTVT.

The chain uses TRBV9 and TRBJ1-3, with TRBD1 matching 12 bases. V gave up 4 bases and J gave up 3 bases; unmatched junction bases: 5. Germline V gene sequence: CDR1 SGDLS, CDR2 YYNGEE. The CDR3 length is 16 residues. This CDR3 is CASSTGTGGNGNTIYF. DNA of the CDR3: TGTGCCAGCAGCACCGGGACAGGGGGCAATGGAAACACCATATATTTT. Together with reference TRBV9 and TRBJ1-3, the CDR3 gives the full variable domain: DSGVTQTPKHLITATGQRVTLRCSPRSGDLSVYWYQQSLDQGLQFLIQYYNGEERAKGNILERFSAQQFPDLHSELNLSSLELGDSALYFCASSTGTGGNGNTIYFGEGSWLTVV.

The rearrangement links TRBV3-1 (or the pseudogene TRBV3-2) to TRBJ1-4; a possible D gene is TRBD1 (5 bases). Trimming shortened V by 2 bases and J by 8 bases, and 12 bases separated the two germline ends. This CDR3 spans 14 amino acids. CDR1 is LGHDT and CDR2 is YNNKEL in the germline V gene (reference sequence). As DNA, the CDR3 is TGTGCCAGCAGCCAACCAGGGACTCAGGAAAAACTGTTTTTT. Translating it yields CASSQPGTQEKLFF.

CDR3 nucleotides: TGTGCCAGCAGTCAACCGGGTACTAATGAAAAACTGTTTTTT. It codes for CASSQPGTNEKLFF. The chain employs TRBV3-1 (or the pseudogene TRBV3-2) and TRBJ1-4; D not resolved. CDR3 length: 14 residues. The V end lost 6 bases, the J end lost 2 bases, and 10 bases lay between the germline ends. The germline CDR1 and CDR2 sequences are LGHDT and YNNKEL (reference sequence).

The chain is built from TRBV2 and TRBJ2-1, with TRBD2 as a possible D gene (6 bases). The germline V gene encodes CDR1 SNHLY and CDR2 FYNNEI. The CDR3 has 10 residues. V was cut by 5 bases and J by 10 bases, with 6 bases left in between. This CDR3 reads CASSREEQFF. CDR3 coding DNA: TGTGCCAGCAGTCGGGAGGAGCAGTTCTTC.

This chain links TRBV2 with TRBJ2-7; D might be TRBD1 (5 bases). The CDR3 totals 14 residues. V shed 5 bases and J shed 2 bases, with 13 bases lying between them. Looked up from germline, CDR1 is SNHLY and CDR2 is FYNNEI. CDR3 sequence (DNA): TGTGCCAGCAGTCACCGACAGACAGCCTACGAGCAGTACTTC. Its protein product is CASSHRQTAYEQYF.

In this sample, this clone turned up once. Other DNA sequences in the sample encode the same CDR3. In nucleotides, the CDR3 is TGTGCCAGTAGTACGGGACAGTACACAGATACGCAGTATTTT. Protein sequence: CASSTGQYTDTQYF. The chain links TRBV19 to TRBJ2-3, with TRBD1 matching 7 bases. The CDR3 consists of 14 residues. Germline values: CDR1 LNHDA, CDR2 SQIVND (reference sequence). J gave up 2 bases and V 4 bases, and 3 bases lay outside the gene matches.